The sequence of this T cell receptor beta chain was determined in a study of human T cells and chemical hapten exposure. Study summary: Yields of TCR per sample differed, chiefly owing to small differences in pooled library volume.

This clonotype was recorded many times. One entry per CDR3 protein, called by TCRdb with MiXCR from the RACE reads. The profile shows about 130,000 distinct CDR3 sequences, approximately 9.5% of them singletons. Sample time point: healthy volunteer bleed at 2 weeks. The authors' total RNA extraction used unfractionated whole blood. Germline-derived CDR1 and CDR2 are SGHTA and FQGTGA. This CDR3 spans 14 amino acids. V lost 9 bases, J lost 6 bases, and 17 bases lay in between. What was sequenced was whole blood. The chain joins TRBV7-3 to TRBJ2-2; perhaps TRBD2 as D (6 bases). This clonotype originated in a male donor in good health. Some clones in this sample may be carry-over from other donors' samples. The CDR3: CASGPGEWPGELFF. In nucleotides, the CDR3 is TGTGCCAGTGGCCCGGGGGAGTGGCCCGGGGAGCTGTTTTTT.